This entry describes one TCR beta chain. This clone was found once. Its cognate antigen has yet to be identified. Per-nucleotide qualities are absent, and no much larger clonotype sits a single base away. Library preparation employed the immunoSEQ multiplex PCR assay. TCRdb stores this immuneACCESS table with in-frame sequences only. Part of the clones is absent; in the studies checked, under half of the shortfall reflects unresolved V genes, and no reason is known for the rest. Within this sample are some 70,000 clones, with approximately 90% of them counted one time only. Around 4.5% of the sample is in the top ten clones. The sample comes from a study of technical replicates of blood from a few donors (dated by TCRdb to 2015 to 2018). V loses 4 bases at its end and J loses 6 bases; junction bases beyond the gene matches: 7. The cysteine opens and the phenylalanine closes a CDR3 of 14 amino acids. Here the CDR3 DNA is all that survives: 42 bases in frame from base 1. For CDR1 and CDR2, the germline V gene (reference sequence) lists PRHDT and FYEKMQ.

The material sequenced was PBMCs. The origin of this receptor is a human donor in good health. Some clones in this sample may be carry-over from other donors' samples. The rearrangement combines TRBV13 with TRBJ2-7; 9 bases in the middle match TRBD1. CDR3 protein: CASSSPGQGFEQYF. In nucleotide form, the sequence is TGTGCCAGCAGCTCCCCGGGACAGGGCTTCGAGCAGTACTTC.